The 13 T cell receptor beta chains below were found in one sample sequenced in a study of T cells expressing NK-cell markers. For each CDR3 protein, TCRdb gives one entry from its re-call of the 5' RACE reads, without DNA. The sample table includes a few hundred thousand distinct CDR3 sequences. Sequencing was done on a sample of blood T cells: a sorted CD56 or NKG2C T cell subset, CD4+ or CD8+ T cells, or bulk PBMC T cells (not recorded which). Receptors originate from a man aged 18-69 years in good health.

The CDR3 region is CASSKGRRLAPTDTQYF. J is TRBJ2-3 and V is TRBV21-1; there is no DNA to check the TCRdb D call of TRBD1. TRBV21-1 is deemed a pseudogene. The CDR3 loop spans 17 amino acids.

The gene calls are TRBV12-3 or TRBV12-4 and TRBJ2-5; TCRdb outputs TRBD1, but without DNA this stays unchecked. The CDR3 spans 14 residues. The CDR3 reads CASSLSQGLETQYF.

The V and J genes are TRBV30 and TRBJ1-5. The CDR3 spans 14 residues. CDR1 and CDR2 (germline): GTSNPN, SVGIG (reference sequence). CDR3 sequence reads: CAWSVDLSGQPQHF.

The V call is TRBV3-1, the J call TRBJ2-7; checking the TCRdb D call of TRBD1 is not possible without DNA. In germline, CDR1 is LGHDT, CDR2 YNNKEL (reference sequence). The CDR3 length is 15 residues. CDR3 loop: CASSRLGQGNYEQYF.

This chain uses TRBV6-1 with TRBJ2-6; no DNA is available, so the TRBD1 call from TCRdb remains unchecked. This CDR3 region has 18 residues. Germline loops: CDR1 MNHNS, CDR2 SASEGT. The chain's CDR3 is CASSDFGTGSSGANVLTF.

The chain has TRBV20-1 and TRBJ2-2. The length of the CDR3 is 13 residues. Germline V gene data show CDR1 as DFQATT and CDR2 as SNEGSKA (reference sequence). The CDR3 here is CSATRGTAGELFF.

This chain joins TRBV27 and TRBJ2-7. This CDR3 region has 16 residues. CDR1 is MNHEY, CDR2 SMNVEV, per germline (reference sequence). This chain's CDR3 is CASSLWVTLNFYEQYF.

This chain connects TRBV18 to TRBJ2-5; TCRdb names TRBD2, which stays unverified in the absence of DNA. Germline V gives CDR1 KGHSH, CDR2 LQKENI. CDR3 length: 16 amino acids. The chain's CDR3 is CASSPPRVGRKETQYF. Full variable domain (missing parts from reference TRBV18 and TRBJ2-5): NAGVMQNPRHLVRRRGQEARLRCSPMKGHSHVYWYRQLPEEGLKFMVYLQKENIIDESGMPKERFSAEFPKEGPSILRIQQVVRGDSAAYFCASSPPRVGRKETQYFGPGTRLLVL.

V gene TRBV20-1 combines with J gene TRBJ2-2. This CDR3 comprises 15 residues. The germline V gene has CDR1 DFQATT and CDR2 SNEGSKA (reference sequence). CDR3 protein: CSAEIWTRNTGELFF.

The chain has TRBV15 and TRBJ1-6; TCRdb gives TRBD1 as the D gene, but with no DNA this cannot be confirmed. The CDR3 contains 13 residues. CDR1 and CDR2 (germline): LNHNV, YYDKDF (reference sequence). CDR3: CATSKQDISPLHF.

The CDR3 reads CSVKTGAEQYF. The chain employs TRBV29-1 and TRBJ2-7; TCRdb's D gene call, TRBD1, goes unchecked for lack of DNA. This CDR3 region has 11 residues. In germline, CDR1 is SQVTM, CDR2 ANQGSEA.

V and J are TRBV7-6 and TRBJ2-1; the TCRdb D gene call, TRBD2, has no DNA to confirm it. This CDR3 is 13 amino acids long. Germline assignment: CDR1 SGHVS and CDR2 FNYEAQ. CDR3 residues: CASSLTSGGDQFF.

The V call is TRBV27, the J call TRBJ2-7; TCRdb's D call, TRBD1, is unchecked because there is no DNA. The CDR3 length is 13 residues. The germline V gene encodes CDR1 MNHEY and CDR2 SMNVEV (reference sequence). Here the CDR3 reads CASSFTGVHEQYF.